This T cell receptor (beta chain) was captured by sequencing in a study of shared clonotypes between healthy human individuals. Notes on the study in general: Incompleteness in sorted-subset sequencing, despite large depth, was shown by rarefaction.

Assay execution proceeded at the deep level. In the authors' methods: Because ImmunoSEQ provided only junction sequences with no quality scores, the filtering differed. Profiled with immunoSEQ multiplex PCR; TCRdb holds only in-frame clones, not every one. V, J and clone size reflect that table, while D and trimming were determined from the DNA. This repertoire shows over 2 million clones, 85% to 95% found once; its top ten account for under 0.15%. Trimming took off 7 bases at V and 4 bases at J, with 16 bases between the two ends. Germline V gene data show CDR1 as GTSNPN and CDR2 as SVGIG (reference sequence). The CDR3 runs to 13 residues. On this clone itself: The target antigen is unknown.

The rearrangement uses TRBV30 and TRBJ1-1; TRBD1 might be the D (5 bases). The receptor's source is a young man in good health. The sequencing sample was made of naive CD4+ T cells sorted from blood. Subset denoted: CD45RA+ positively selected. The CDR3 sequence: CASEKGRGTEAFF. CDR3 nucleotide sequence: TGTGCCTCGGAAAAGGGGCGAGGCACTGAAGCTTTCTTT.